Below, 2 T cell receptor beta chains from the same sample are listed, as sequenced in a study of cytomegalovirus exposure and HLA in healthy donors. A multiplex PCR was run with 60 Vbeta primers and 13 Jbeta primers. The data were produced by immunoSEQ multiplex PCR, yet TCRdb's version contains in-frame clones alone and is incomplete. The sample has approximately 93,000 clones, more than 70% seen once. The specimen was PBMCs. The receptors originated from a woman between 40 and 55 years old in good health and CMV-seronegative.

V gene TRBV27 combines with J gene TRBJ1-6; 8 nucleotides align to TRBD1. This CDR3 is 13 amino acids long. V lost 8 bases and J lost 14; bases outside the gene matches: 11. Looked up from germline, CDR1 is MNHEY and CDR2 is SMNVEV (reference sequence). The chain's CDR3 is CASLGTGALSLHF. CDR3 DNA: TGTGCCAGCTTGGGGACAGGTGCATTGTCCCTCCACTTT.

This chain connects TRBV2 to TRBJ1-1; TRBD1 might be the D (5 bases). Trimming took 6 bases from V and 5 from J, leaving 10 bases between them. CDR1 and CDR2 (germline): SNHLY, FYNNEI. CDR3 length equals 12 residues. DNA of the CDR3: TGTGCCAGCAGGGCAGGGTGGACTGAAGCTTTCTTT. This translates into CASRAGWTEAFF.